The 8 T cell receptor beta chains listed next were all sequenced from one sample in a study of glioma-infiltrating T cells. Amplification of TCR alpha and beta CDR3 regions from RNA used iRepertoire nested multiplex PCR. TCRdb reprocessed the multiplex PCR reads via MiXCR and lists one record per CDR3 protein. This repertoire shows about 99,000 distinct CDR3 sequences, approximately 28% found once; its top ten account for 35% to 55%. Sample: glioma tissue, nonneoplastic brain tissue, or PBMCs (not recorded which). These receptor sequences come from a human donor with low-grade glioma or glioblastoma, undergoing nonglioma brain surgery, or in good health (not recorded which).

The table lists this clonotype with many counts. This chain links TRBV19 with TRBJ1-5; D is uncertain. With 3 bases removed from V and 5 bases from J, the gap between germline ends came to 5 bases. Germline lookup yields CDR1 LNHDA and CDR2 SQIVND (reference sequence). CDR3 size: 12 residues. The CDR3: CASSMSDQPQHF. The CDR3 region has the DNA TGTGCCAGTAGTATGTCCGATCAGCCCCAGCATTTT. Based on the CDR3 plus reference TRBV19 and TRBJ1-5, the full variable domain is DGGITQSPKYLFRKEGQNVTLSCEQNLNHDAMYWYRQDPGQGLRLIYYSQIVNDFQKGDIAEGYSVSREKKESFPLTVTSAQKNPTAFYLCASSMSDQPQHFGDGTRLSIL.

V gene TRBV7-3 combines with J gene TRBJ2-3, with D possibly being TRBD2 (5 bases). The V end was cut by 8 bases, the J end by 2 bases, with 17 bases between. The CDR3 is made up of 15 amino acids. The germline gives CDR1 SGHTA, CDR2 FQGTGA. The CDR3, as DNA: TGTGCCAGCTCCAAAACGTGGGGAGTCACAGATACGCAGTATTTT. Translated, it gives CASSKTWGVTDTQYF.

In DNA, the CDR3 is TGTGCCAGCAGCTTAGCGCTAAGTCTCCGGCGTACTAACTATGGCTACACCTTC. Residues: CASSLALSLRRTNYGYTF. V is TRBV7-2 and J is TRBJ1-2; D is ambiguous. CDR1 is SGHTA and CDR2 is FQGNSA in the germline V gene. The CDR3 loop spans 18 amino acids. Trimming shortened V by 0 bases and J by 0 bases, and 17 bases separated the two germline ends.

This clonotype has more than one count but fewer than ten. V gene TRBV14 combines with J gene TRBJ2-7, with a weak D call TRBD1 (5 bases). The V end was cut by 0 bases, the J end by 2 bases, with 11 bases between. The CDR3 consists of 15 residues. The germline V gene has CDR1 SGHDN and CDR2 FVKESK. CDR3 protein: CASSQDWGRPYEQYF. CDR3 coding DNA: TGTGCCAGCAGCCAAGATTGGGGCAGACCCTACGAGCAGTACTTC.

This clonotype appeared many times. The rearrangement uses TRBV18 and TRBJ2-5, with D maybe TRBD2 (5 bases). Germline lookup yields CDR1 KGHSH and CDR2 LQKENI. The CDR3 loop spans 15 amino acids. V lost 3 bases to trimming and J lost 3 bases, with 14 bases between them. Here the CDR3 reads CASSPPAAAEETQYF. Written as DNA, the CDR3 is TGTGCCAGCTCACCCCCCGCAGCGGCAGAAGAGACCCAGTACTTC.

This clonotype came up many times. This chain connects TRBV6-1 to TRBJ2-5; possibly TRBD2 for D (6 bases). This CDR3 comprises 16 residues. CDR1 and CDR2 from the germline V gene are MNHNS and SASEGT. V was cut by 3 bases and J by 5 bases, with 19 bases left in between. For the CDR3, the DNA is TGTGCCAGCAGTGAGCAACCACCGGGACTTAGGGAGACCCAGTACTTC. Amino acid sequence: CASSEQPPGLRETQYF.

Comments on this clonotype: A much larger clone is a single base away; this may be a read error. The conserved closing phenylalanine or tryptophan is absent in this CDR3, likely reflecting a read error. The chain recombines TRBV2 with TRBJ1-5; 7 bases line up with TRBD1. J gave up 5 bases and V 6 bases, and 7 bases lay outside the gene matches. This CDR3 has 14 residues. Germline V gene lookup returns CDR1 SNHLY and CDR2 FYNNEI. Here the CDR3 DNA reads TGTGCCAGCAGCACCGGGACAGAGTATCAGCCCCAGCATTCT. It specifies CASSTGTEYQPQHS.

The rearrangement uses TRBV5-6 and TRBJ2-7; 13 nucleotides match TRBD2. V was pared by 2 bases and J by 3 bases, with 2 bases of the junction left unmatched. This CDR3 is 15 amino acids long. Germline V gene sequence: CDR1 SGHDT, CDR2 YYEEEE. CDR3 loop: CASSFRTSGGYEQYF. In nucleotides, the CDR3 is TGTGCCAGCAGCTTCCGGACTAGCGGGGGCTACGAGCAGTACTTC.